What follows are 21 T cell receptor beta chains derived from one specimen sequenced in a study of cytomegalovirus exposure and HLA in healthy donors. The PCR used 60 Vbeta and 13 Jbeta primers. Profiled with immunoSEQ multiplex PCR; TCRdb holds only in-frame clones, not every one. Here the sample spans around 220,000 clones, less than 85% being singletons. Sequenced material: PBMCs. The receptors were sampled from a girl under 10 years old in good health and CMV-seronegative.

The CDR3 loop is CASRSPSGGNTEAFF. The CDR3 nucleotides read TGTGCCAGTAGGTCCCCTTCGGGTGGGAACACTGAAGCTTTCTTT. This chain joins TRBV19 and TRBJ1-1; unclear D gene. Trimming removed 6 bases at V and 1 base at J, with 15 bases between. The CDR3 runs 15 residues. CDR1 and CDR2 (germline): LNHDA, SQIVND (reference sequence). Full variable domain (rest looked up from reference TRBV19 and TRBJ1-1): DGGITQSPKYLFRKEGQNVTLSCEQNLNHDAMYWYRQDPGQGLRLIYYSQIVNDFQKGDIAEGYSVSREKKESFPLTVTSAQKNPTAFYLCASRSPSGGNTEAFFGQGTRLTVV.

The CDR3 coding sequence is TGCGCCAGCAACAAAGGGGGCACAGATACGCAGTATTTT. Protein sequence: CASNKGGTDTQYF. The chain has TRBV5-1 and TRBJ2-3; D may be TRBD1 (5 bases). The germline V gene has CDR1 SGHRS and CDR2 YFSETQ. The CDR3 is 13 residues long. V was clipped by 6 bases and J by 1 base, with 9 bases between them.

This clone has more than one count but fewer than ten. Here the CDR3 reads CASSLRGSYNEQFF. The CDR3 region has the DNA TGTGCCAGCAGTTTACGGGGCTCCTACAATGAGCAGTTCTTC. The chain couples TRBV27 to TRBJ2-1; tentatively, D is TRBD2 (5 bases). With 2 bases removed from V and 0 bases from J, the gap between germline ends came to 5 bases. This CDR3 has 14 residues. The V gene's germline CDR1 is MNHEY and CDR2 SMNVEV (reference sequence).

This chain uses TRBV6-1 with TRBJ1-6, with a weak D call TRBD1 (6 bases). CDR1 is MNHNS and CDR2 is SASEGT in the germline V gene. Between the trimmed V and J ends, which lost 5 bases and 8 bases, there was a span of 13 bases. The CDR3 loop spans 14 amino acids. CDR3 sequence reads: CASSPRTDYSPLHF. In nucleotides, the CDR3 is TGTGCCAGCAGTCCCCGGACAGACTATTCACCCCTCCACTTT.

The chain uses TRBV25-1 and TRBJ1-1; a weak D match, TRBD1 (5 bases). Germline CDR1 and CDR2: MGHDK and SYGVNS. The CDR3 extends over 16 amino acids. Trimming removed 2 bases from V and 4 bases from J, with 17 bases in between. Written as DNA, the CDR3 is TGTGCCAGCAGTGAAACAGGTGTAGGGTATGCCACTGAAGCTTTCTTT. Its translation is CASSETGVGYATEAFF.

The chain uses TRBV19 and TRBJ1-2; a possible D gene is TRBD1 (6 bases). Trimming left V 5 bases short and J 4 bases short, with 11 bases between. The CDR3 runs 13 residues. The germline V gene encodes CDR1 LNHDA and CDR2 SQIVND (reference sequence). Here the CDR3 reads CASSPGGGYGYTF. For the CDR3, the DNA is TGTGCCAGTAGTCCGGGGGGCGGCTATGGCTACACCTTC.

The rearrangement uses TRBV5-1 and TRBJ1-2, with D perhaps TRBD1 (6 bases). The CDR3 totals 13 residues. Per the germline V gene, CDR1 is SGHRS and CDR2 is YFSETQ. The V end was cut by 0 bases, the J end by 8 bases, with 11 bases between. The CDR3 reads CASSLEAGVGYTF. In DNA form, the CDR3 reads TGCGCCAGCAGCTTGGAGGCAGGGGTCGGCTACACCTTC.

This clone has just one count. The chain couples TRBV7-2 to TRBJ2-1, with 12 bases fitting TRBD2. The CDR3 spans 19 residues. The V and J ends lost 1 base and 3 bases, in that order; junction bases with no gene match: 10. Germline V gene lookup returns CDR1 SGHTA and CDR2 FQGNSA. The CDR3 DNA follows: TGTGCCAGCAGCTTAGGGACTAGCGGGGCCATGCCCAGCTACAATGAGCAGTTCTTC. It translates to CASSLGTSGAMPSYNEQFF.

This clone was recorded once. The chain combines TRBV5-1 with TRBJ2-2; the D gene is possibly TRBD1 (5 bases). The germline CDR1 and CDR2 sequences are SGHRS and YFSETQ. The CDR3 runs to 16 residues. Trimming removed 3 bases at V and 2 bases at J, with 14 bases between. CDR3: CASSSRQYLNTGELFF. For the CDR3, the DNA is TGCGCCAGCAGCTCAAGACAGTACCTAAACACCGGGGAGCTGTTTTTT.

The rearrangement uses TRBV7-3 and TRBJ1-2; 9 bases are a match to TRBD1. There are 13 residues in the CDR3. The V gene end was trimmed by 3 bases and the J gene end by 8 bases; junction bases not matched to a gene: 4. Germline lookup yields CDR1 SGHTA and CDR2 FQGTGA. CDR3 nucleotides: TGTGCCAGCAGCTTCACAGGGGGCTCGGGCTACACCTTC. Translation gives CASSFTGGSGYTF.

The chain couples TRBV11-2 to TRBJ2-5; D may be TRBD2 (5 bases). CDR1 and CDR2 from the germline V gene are SGHAT and FQNNGV. Trimming took off 7 bases at V and 1 base at J, with 16 bases between the two ends. The CDR3 consists of 15 residues. In nucleotides, the CDR3 is TGTGCCAGCACCCGCTCAGCGGCCCCCCAAGAGACCCAGTACTTC. As protein: CASTRSAAPQETQYF.

As concerns this clone: At the DNA level, this CDR3 is encoded by other sequences in the same sample as well. DNA of the CDR3: TGTGCCAGCTCACCGCGAGGAGACGAGCAGTACTTC. This codes for CASSPRGDEQYF. V is TRBV18 and J is TRBJ2-7; D not certain. V shed 3 bases and J shed 5 bases, with 8 bases lying between them. This CDR3 comprises 12 residues. From germline, CDR1 is KGHSH and CDR2 LQKENI.

The chain couples TRBV19 to TRBJ2-5; a possible D gene is TRBD2 (5 bases). The J call is uncertain, as TRBJ2-7 better fits the DNA end. The CDR3 runs 13 residues. CDR1 and CDR2 from the germline V gene are LNHDA and SQIVND (reference sequence). CDR3 nucleotides: TGTGCCAGTAGTATAGATCGGGGTTACGAGCAGTACTTC. Translating gives CASSIDRGYEQYF.

The rearrangement joins TRBV5-1 to TRBJ2-4, with a possible D match to TRBD2 (5 bases). V lost 0 bases and J 7 bases, leaving 14 bases between the germline ends. Germline V gives CDR1 SGHRS, CDR2 YFSETQ. The CDR3 contains 15 residues. CDR3 coding DNA: TGCGCCAGCAGCTTGGTGGCGGGTGGAGGTAACATTCAGTACTTC. Encoded protein: CASSLVAGGGNIQYF.

This clone has a handful of counts. This chain joins TRBV6-1 and TRBJ2-7, with D perhaps TRBD2 (5 bases). The V end lost 4 bases, the J end lost 7 bases, and 17 bases lay between the germline ends. Germline values: CDR1 MNHNS, CDR2 SASEGT. This CDR3 comprises 14 residues. Here the CDR3 reads CASSGSGAVEEQYF. The CDR3 DNA sequence: TGTGCCAGCAGTGGAAGCGGAGCCGTGGAAGAGCAGTACTTC.

This rearrangement joins TRBV30 to TRBJ2-1; 9 positions agree with TRBD1. Unmatched junction bases numbered 11, after V lost 2 bases and J lost 9 bases. CDR1 and CDR2 from the germline V gene are GTSNPN and SVGIG (reference sequence). The CDR3 has 15 residues. DNA of the CDR3: TGTGCCTGGAGTAGGGGACAGGGAGTGTTGGGTGAGCAGTTCTTC. It specifies CAWSRGQGVLGEQFF. The full variable domain, in which reference TRBV30 and TRBJ2-1 provide the parts outside the CDR3, is SQTIHQWPATLVQPVGSPLSLECTVEGTSNPNLYWYRQAAGRGLQLLFYSVGIGQISSEVPQNLSASRPQDRQFILSSKKLLLSDSGFYLCAWSRGQGVLGEQFFGPGTRLTVL.

This chain links TRBV5-6 with TRBJ2-1, with 7 bases lining up with TRBD2. Trimming took 6 bases from V and 10 from J; bases not matched to a gene: 7. Germline CDR1 reads SGHDT; CDR2 reads YYEEEE. The CDR3 is 12 amino acids. The CDR3 is CASTALLAEQFF. Here the CDR3 DNA reads TGTGCCAGCACCGCCCTACTAGCGGAGCAGTTCTTC.

This clone turned up a few times. The chain combines TRBV7-2 with TRBJ1-1; 9 bases fit TRBD1. Trimming removed 3 bases from V and 4 bases from J; junction bases left unmatched: 6. From germline, CDR1 is SGHTA and CDR2 FQGNSA. This CDR3 has 15 amino acids. CDR3 coding DNA: TGTGCCAGCAGCTTGGGACAGGGTCCTCCCACTGAAGCTTTCTTT. Amino acids: CASSLGQGPPTEAFF.

This rearrangement joins TRBV10-2 to TRBJ2-7, with D perhaps matching TRBD2 (6 bases). V lost 0 bases and J lost 0, with 9 bases in between. CDR3 size: 15 residues. The germline V gene encodes CDR1 WSHSY and CDR2 SAAADI. CDR3 DNA: TGCGCCAGCAGTGAGTCGCGGGGCTTCTCCTACGAGCAGTACTTC. Translation: CASSESRGFSYEQYF.

V and J are TRBV7-2 and TRBJ1-6; D is undetermined. CDR1 is SGHTA and CDR2 is FQGNSA in the germline V gene. The CDR3 is made up of 16 amino acids. V lost 0 bases and J lost 9, with 15 bases in between. CDR3 bases: TGTGCCAGCAGCTTAGCTGGCGTGATACCAGGTTCACCCCTCCACTTT. Encoded protein: CASSLAGVIPGSPLHF.

This clone was seen more than once but under ten times. This chain uses TRBV6-6 with TRBJ2-7; the match to TRBD1 covers 7 bases. The CDR3 is 15 amino acids. J gave up 2 bases and V 6 bases, and 10 bases lay outside the gene matches. Germline V gene sequence: CDR1 MNHNY, CDR2 SVGAGI (reference sequence). The DNA of the CDR3 is TGTGCCAGCAGCTCACAGGGGAGTCCCGCCTACGAGCAGTACTTC. It is translated as CASSSQGSPAYEQYF.